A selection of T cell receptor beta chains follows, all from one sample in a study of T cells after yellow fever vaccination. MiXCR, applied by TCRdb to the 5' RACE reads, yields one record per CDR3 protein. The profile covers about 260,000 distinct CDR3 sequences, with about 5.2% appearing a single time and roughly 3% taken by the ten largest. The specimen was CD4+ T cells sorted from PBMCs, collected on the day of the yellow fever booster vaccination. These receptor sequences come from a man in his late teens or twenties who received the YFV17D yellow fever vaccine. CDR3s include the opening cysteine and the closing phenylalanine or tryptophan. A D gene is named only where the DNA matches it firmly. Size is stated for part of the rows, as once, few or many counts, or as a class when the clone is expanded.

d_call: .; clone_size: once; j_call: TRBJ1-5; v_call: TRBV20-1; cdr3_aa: CSASGNKEPLWPQHF; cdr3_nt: TGCAGTGCTAGCGGTAACAAGGAGCCCCTTTGGCCCCAGCATTTT
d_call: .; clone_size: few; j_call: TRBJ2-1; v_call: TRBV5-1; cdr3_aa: CASSRRHGANEQFF; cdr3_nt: TGCGCCAGCAGCCGGCGCCACGGGGCGAATGAGCAGTTCTTC
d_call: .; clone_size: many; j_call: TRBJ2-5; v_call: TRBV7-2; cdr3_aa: CASSLMPHSNQETQYF; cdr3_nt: TGTGCCAGCAGCTTAATGCCCCACAGTAACCAAGAGACCCAGTACTTC
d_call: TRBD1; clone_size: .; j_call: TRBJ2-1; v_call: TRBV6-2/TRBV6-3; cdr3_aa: CASSPRDSINEQFF; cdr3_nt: TGTGCCAGCAGCCCCCGGGACAGCATCAATGAGCAGTTCTTC
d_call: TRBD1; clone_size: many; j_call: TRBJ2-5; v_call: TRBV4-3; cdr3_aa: CASSQGQYQETQYF; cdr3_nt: TGCGCCAGCAGCCAGGGACAGTACCAAGAGACCCAGTACTTC
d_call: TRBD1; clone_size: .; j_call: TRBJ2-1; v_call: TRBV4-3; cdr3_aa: CASSQEVQGSYNEQFF; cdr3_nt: TGCGCCAGCAGCCAAGAAGTACAGGGGTCCTACAATGAGCAGTTCTTC
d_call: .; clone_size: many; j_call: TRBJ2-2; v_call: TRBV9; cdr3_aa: CASSPPDASGNTGELFF; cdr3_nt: TGTGCCAGCAGCCCTCCCGACGCCTCGGGCAACACCGGGGAGCTGTTTTTT
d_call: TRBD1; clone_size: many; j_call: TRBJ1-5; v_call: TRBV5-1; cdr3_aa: CASSSGQGNQPQHF; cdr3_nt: TGCGCCAGCAGCTCGGGACAGGGAAATCAGCCCCAGCATTTT
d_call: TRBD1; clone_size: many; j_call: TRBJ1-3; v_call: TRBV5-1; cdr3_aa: CASREQGNSGNTIYF; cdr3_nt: TGCGCCAGCAGAGAACAGGGGAATTCTGGAAACACCATATATTTT
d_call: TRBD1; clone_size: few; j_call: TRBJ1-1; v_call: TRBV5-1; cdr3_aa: CASSWQQGMNTEAFF; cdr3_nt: TGCGCCAGCAGCTGGCAACAGGGGATGAACACTGAAGCTTTCTTT
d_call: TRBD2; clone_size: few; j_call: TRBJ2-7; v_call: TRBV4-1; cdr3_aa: CASSQGRGGDEQYF; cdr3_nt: TGCGCCAGCAGCCAAGGGCGGGGGGGCGATGAGCAGTACTTC
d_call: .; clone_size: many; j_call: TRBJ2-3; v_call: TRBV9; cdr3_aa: CASSVVWNTDTQYF; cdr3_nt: TGTGCCAGCAGCGTAGTTTGGAACACAGATACGCAGTATTTT
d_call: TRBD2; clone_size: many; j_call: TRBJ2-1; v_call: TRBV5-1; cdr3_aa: CASSLVLAGGHEQFF; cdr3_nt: TGCGCCAGCAGCTTGGTTCTAGCGGGGGGGCATGAGCAGTTCTTC
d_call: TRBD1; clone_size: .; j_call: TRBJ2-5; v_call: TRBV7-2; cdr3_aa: CASSPPGRGTSETQYF; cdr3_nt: TGTGCCAGCAGCCCCCCCGGCAGGGGGACGTCGGAGACCCAGTACTTC
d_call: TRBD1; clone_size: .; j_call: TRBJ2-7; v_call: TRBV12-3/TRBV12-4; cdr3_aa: CASRSRQGREQYF; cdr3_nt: TGTGCCAGCAGATCTAGACAGGGGCGGGAGCAGTACTTC
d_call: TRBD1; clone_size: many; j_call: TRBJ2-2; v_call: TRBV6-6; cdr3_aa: CASSRDRGAGELFF; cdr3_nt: TGTGCCAGCAGCCGAGACAGGGGCGCCGGGGAGCTGTTTTTT
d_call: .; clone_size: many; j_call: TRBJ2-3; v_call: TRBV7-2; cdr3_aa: CASSLRSGRGYTDTQYF; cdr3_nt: TGTGCCAGCAGCTTACGATCAGGACGGGGGTACACAGATACGCAGTATTTT
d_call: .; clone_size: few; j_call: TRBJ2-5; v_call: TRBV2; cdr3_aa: CASSEGDWQETQYF; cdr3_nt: TGTGCCAGCAGTGAAGGGGATTGGCAAGAGACCCAGTACTTC
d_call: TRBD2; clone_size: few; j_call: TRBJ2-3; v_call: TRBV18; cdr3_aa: CASSPLTSGGPGTDTQYF; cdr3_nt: TGTGCCAGCTCACCACTAACTAGCGGGGGGCCGGGCACAGATACGCAGTATTTT
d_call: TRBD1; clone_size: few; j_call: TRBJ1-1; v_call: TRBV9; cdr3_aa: CASSRQGASMAFF; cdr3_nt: TGTGCCAGCAGCAGGCAGGGGGCATCGATGGCTTTCTTT
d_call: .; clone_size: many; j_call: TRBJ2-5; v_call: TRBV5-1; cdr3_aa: CASSRSSAGAQETQYF; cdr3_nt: TGCGCCAGCAGTCGCTCCTCGGCGGGGGCGCAGGAGACCCAGTACTTC
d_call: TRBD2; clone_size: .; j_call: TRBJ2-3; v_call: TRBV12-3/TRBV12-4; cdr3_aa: CASRRRGGGTDTQYF; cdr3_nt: TGTGCCAGCAGAAGACGCGGGGGGGGCACAGATACGCAGTATTTT
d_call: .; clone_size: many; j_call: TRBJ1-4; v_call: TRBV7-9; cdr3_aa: CASSLEGFPNEKLFF; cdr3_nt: TGTGCCAGCAGCTTAGAGGGGTTTCCTAATGAAAAACTGTTTTTT
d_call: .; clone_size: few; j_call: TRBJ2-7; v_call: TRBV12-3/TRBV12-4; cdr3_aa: CASSLSFTDEQYF; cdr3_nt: TGTGCCAGCAGTTTAAGTTTTACAGACGAGCAGTACTTC
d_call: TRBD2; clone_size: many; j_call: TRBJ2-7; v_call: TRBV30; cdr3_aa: CAWSAGGEGEQYF; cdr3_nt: TGTGCCTGGAGTGCAGGCGGGGAGGGCGAGCAGTACTTC
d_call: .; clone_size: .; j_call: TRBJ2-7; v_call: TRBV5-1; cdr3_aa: CASSSGSGGNFYEQYF; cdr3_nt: TGCGCCAGCAGCTCGGGGAGTGGGGGGAATTTCTACGAGCAGTACTTC
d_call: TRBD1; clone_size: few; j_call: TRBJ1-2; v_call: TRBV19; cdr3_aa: CASSDTATGNIANYGYTF; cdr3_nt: TGTGCCAGTAGCGACACCGCGACAGGGAATATAGCTAACTATGGCTACACCTTC
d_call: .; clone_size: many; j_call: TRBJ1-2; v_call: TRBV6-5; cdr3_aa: CASSPGGTGYGYTF; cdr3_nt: TGTGCCAGCAGCCCGGGGGGTACCGGCTATGGCTACACCTTC
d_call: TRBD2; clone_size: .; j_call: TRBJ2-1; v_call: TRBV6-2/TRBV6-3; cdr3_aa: CASSARTSGGQFF; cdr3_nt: TGTGCCAGCAGTGCGCGGACTAGCGGGGGGCAGTTCTTC
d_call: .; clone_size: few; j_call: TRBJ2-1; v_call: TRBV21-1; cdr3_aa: CASFDSDNEQFF; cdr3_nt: TGTGCCAGCTTCGACTCTGACAATGAGCAGTTCTTC
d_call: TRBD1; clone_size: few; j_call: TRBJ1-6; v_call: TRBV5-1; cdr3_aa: CASSRTGKGHNSPLHF; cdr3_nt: TGCGCCAGCAGCCGGACAGGTAAAGGGCATAATTCACCCCTCCACTTT
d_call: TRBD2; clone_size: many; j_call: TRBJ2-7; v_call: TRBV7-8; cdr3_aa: CASSGGGDSSYEQYF; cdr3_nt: TGTGCCAGCAGCGGTGGGGGGGATAGCTCCTACGAGCAGTACTTC
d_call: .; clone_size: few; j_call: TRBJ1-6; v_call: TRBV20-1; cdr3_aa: CSATLGRGAPGNSPLHF; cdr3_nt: TGCAGTGCTACCTTAGGGCGGGGGGCGCCGGGTAATTCACCCCTCCACTTT
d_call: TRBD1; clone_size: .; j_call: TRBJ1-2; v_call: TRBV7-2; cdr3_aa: CASSTGQGRVYTF; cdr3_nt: TGTGCCAGCAGCACAGGACAGGGTCGGGTCTACACCTTC
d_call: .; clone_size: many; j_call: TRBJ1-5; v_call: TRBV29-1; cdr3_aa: CSVGGRGQPQHF; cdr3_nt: TGCAGCGTTGGAGGACGGGGGCAGCCCCAGCATTTT
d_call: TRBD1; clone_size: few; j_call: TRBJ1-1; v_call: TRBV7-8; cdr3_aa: CASSLPRWGQMNTEAFF; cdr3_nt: TGTGCCAGCAGCTTACCCCGTTGGGGACAGATGAACACTGAAGCTTTCTTT
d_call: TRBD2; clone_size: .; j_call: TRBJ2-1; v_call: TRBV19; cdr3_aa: CASSLFGGGANEQFF; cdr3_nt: TGTGCCAGTAGCCTTTTCGGCGGGGGGGCGAATGAGCAGTTCTTC
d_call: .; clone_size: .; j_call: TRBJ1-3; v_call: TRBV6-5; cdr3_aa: CASSWDGGGIDSGNTIYF; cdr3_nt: TGTGCCAGCAGTTGGGACGGGGGCGGCATCGACTCTGGAAACACCATATATTTT
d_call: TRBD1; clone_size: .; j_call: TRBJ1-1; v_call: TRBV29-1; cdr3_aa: CSQSTGGSTEAFF; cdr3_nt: TGCAGCCAATCGACAGGGGGGTCAACTGAAGCTTTCTTT